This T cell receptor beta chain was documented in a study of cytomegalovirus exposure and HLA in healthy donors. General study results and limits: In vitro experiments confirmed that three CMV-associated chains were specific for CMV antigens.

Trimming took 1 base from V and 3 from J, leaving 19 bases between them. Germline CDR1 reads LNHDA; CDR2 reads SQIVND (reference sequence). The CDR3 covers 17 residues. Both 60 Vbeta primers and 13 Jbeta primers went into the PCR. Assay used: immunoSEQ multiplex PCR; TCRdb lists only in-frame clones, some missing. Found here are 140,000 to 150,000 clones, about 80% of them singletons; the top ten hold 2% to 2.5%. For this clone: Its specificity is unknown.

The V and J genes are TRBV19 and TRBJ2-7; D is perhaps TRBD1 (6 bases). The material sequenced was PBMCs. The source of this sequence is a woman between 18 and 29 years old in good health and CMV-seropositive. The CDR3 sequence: CASSIGVQGPFGYEQYF. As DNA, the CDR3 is TGTGCCAGTAGTATAGGGGTACAGGGACCTTTCGGCTACGAGCAGTACTTC.